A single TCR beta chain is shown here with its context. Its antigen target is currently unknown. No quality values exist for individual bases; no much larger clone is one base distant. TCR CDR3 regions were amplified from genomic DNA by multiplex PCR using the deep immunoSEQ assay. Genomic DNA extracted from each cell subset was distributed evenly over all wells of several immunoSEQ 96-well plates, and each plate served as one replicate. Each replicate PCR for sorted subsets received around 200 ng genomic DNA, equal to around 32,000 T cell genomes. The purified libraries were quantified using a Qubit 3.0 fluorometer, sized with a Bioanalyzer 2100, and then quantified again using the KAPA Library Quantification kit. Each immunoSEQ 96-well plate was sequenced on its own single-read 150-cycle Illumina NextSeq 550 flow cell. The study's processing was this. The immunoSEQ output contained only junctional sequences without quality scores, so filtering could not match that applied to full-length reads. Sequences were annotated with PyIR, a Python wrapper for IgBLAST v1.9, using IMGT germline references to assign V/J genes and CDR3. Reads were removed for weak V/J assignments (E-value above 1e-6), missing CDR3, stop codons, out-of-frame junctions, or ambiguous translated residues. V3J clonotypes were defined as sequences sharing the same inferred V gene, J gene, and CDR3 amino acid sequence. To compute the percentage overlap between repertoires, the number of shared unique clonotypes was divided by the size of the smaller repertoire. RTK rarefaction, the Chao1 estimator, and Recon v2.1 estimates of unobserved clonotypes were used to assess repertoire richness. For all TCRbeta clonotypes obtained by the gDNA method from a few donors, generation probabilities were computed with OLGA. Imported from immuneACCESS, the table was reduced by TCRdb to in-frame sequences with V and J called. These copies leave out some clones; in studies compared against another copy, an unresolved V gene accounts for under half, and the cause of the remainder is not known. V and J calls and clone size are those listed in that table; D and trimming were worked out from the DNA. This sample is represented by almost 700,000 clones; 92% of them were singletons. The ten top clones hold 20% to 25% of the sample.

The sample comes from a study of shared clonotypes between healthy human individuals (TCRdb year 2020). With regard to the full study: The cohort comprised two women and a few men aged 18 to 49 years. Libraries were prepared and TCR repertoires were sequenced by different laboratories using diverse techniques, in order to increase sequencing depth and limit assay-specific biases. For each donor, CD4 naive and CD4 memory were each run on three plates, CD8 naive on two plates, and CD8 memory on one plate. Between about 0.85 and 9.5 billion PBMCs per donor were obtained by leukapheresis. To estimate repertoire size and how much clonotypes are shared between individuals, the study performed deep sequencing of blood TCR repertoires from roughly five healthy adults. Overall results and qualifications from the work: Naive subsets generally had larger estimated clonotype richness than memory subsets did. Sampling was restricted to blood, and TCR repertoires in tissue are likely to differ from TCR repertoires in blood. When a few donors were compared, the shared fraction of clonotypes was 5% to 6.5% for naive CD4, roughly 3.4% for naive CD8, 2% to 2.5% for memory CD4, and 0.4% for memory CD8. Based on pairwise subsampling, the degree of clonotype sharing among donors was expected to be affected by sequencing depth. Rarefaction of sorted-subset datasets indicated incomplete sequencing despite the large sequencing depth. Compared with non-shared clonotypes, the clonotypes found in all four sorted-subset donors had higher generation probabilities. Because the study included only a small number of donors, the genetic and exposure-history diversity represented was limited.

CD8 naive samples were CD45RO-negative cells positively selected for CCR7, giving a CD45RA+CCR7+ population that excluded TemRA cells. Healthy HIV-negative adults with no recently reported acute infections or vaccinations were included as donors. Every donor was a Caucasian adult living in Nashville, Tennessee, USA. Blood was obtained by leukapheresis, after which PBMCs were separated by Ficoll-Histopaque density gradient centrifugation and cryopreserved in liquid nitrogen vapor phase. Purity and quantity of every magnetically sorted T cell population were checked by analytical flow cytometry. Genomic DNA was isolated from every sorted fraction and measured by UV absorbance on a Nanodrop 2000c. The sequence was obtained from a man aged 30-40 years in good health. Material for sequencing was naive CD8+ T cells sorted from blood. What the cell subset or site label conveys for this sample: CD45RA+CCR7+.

The CDR3 region has the sequence CASSSRSGQAAYEQYF. Read as DNA, the sequence is TGTGCCAGCAGTTCAAGATCGGGACAGGCAGCCTACGAGCAGTACTTC. This receptor chain uses TRBV27 and TRBJ2-7; 8 of the junction bases match TRBD1. The germline V gene (reference sequence) specifies MNHEY as CDR1 and SMNVEV as CDR2. Trimmed from V: 4 bases; trimmed from J: 2 bases; junction bases lacking a gene match: 10. Taken from cysteine to phenylalanine, the CDR3 has 16 residues. Only CDR3 DNA is held: 48 bases, read in frame from base 1.